Given below is one T cell receptor (beta chain) in context. Antigen unknown. The sample originates from a study of a mutant IDH1 vaccine in newly diagnosed glioma. Overall study: During weeks 1, 3, 5, 7, 11, 15, 19 and 23, patients received eight vaccinations. Patients got their first vaccination 4-6 weeks after radiotherapy alone, or with temozolomide cycles. Radiotherapy, temozolomide, or both had been given previously, and both were given to most.

This sample's time point: week 11, during vaccination. The vaccine gave 300 ug of a 20-mer mutant IDH1 peptide subcutaneously per dose. New WHO grade 3 or 4 IDH1-mutant, ATRX-lost astrocytomas were present in all donors. The CDR3 contains 14 residues. Germline CDR1 SNHLY, CDR2 FYNNEI. The V and J ends lost 2 bases and 3 bases respectively, with 8 bases between them. Sequencing used immunoSEQ multiplex PCR; TCRdb keeps in-frame clones, though not all of them. The sample consists of roughly 120,000 clones, around 77% of them appearing once. This rearrangement joins TRBV2 to TRBJ1-5; D not resolved. The sequences come from PBMCs, collected from a glioma patient whose treatment included an IDH1 peptide vaccine. The clonotype was recovered from a man aged 40-49 years with glioma. The CDR3 is CASSERRNNQPQHF. The CDR3 bases are TGTGCCAGCAGTGAAAGGCGGAACAATCAGCCCCAGCATTTT.